This T cell receptor beta chain comes out of a study of beta chain features in type 1 diabetes. Background on the study: The study examined about 100,000,000 sorted cells across all samples. General study findings and limits: The VDJ junctions of type 1 diabetes patients carried fewer insertions and more deletions. Researchers report that Type 1 diabetes patients had moderately but significantly shorter TCRB CDR3s across all four CD4+ subsets.

This clone came up a few times. Antigen unknown. Trimming cost V 5 bases and J 0 bases, with 10 bases left between them. CDR1 is LGHNA, CDR2 YNFKEQ, per germline. The CDR3 is 15 residues long. Isolated RNA was reverse transcribed in full, so expressed TCRB transcripts were sequenced. Method: immunoSEQ multiplex PCR; TCRdb's copy keeps in-frame clones and lacks some. Seen here are 25,000 to 30,000 clones, around 60% observed once, and the top ten hold around 2.5%. The source is a woman younger than 45 with type 1 diabetes. The V and J genes are TRBV4-2 and TRBJ1-4, with D perhaps matching TRBD1 (5 bases). Sample: Tregs from blood. CDR3 sequence (DNA): TGTGCCAGCAGCGCGGGACCTACAACTAATGAAAAACTGTTTTTT. The encoded protein is CASSAGPTTNEKLFF.